The present T cell receptor beta chain was sequenced within a study of cytomegalovirus exposure and HLA in healthy donors. Whole-study findings and limits: Reports credit the classifier with highly specific, highly sensitive diagnosis of cytomegalovirus status.

Trimming removed 5 bases from V and 7 bases from J; junction bases left unmatched: 3. This CDR3 region has 13 residues. From germline, CDR1 is SGHTA and CDR2 FQGTGA. PCR was performed using 60 Vbeta and 13 Jbeta primers. The protocol was immunoSEQ multiplex PCR, while the TCRdb copy is restricted to in-frame clones and leaves out a portion. In the table there are roughly 150,000 clones, roughly 83% of which are singletons. Details on this clone: Its matching antigen is unknown.

The specimen sequenced was PBMCs. This chain uses TRBV7-3 with TRBJ1-1, with 11 bases fitting TRBD1. The source is a man aged 25 to 45 in good health and CMV-seronegative. DNA for the CDR3: TGTGCCAGCAGCCGGACAGGGGGCGTTGAAGCTTTCTTT. This encodes CASSRTGGVEAFF.